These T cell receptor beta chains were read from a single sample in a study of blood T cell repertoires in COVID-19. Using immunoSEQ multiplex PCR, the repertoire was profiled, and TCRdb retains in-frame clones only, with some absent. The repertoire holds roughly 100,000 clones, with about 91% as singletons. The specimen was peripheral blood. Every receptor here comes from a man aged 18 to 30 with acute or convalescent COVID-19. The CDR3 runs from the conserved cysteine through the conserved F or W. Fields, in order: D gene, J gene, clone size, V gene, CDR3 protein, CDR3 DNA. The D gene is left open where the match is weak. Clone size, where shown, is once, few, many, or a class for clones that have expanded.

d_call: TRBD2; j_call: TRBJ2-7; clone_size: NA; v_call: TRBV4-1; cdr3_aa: CASSQDAQRGYEQYF; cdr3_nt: TGCGCCAGCAGCCAAGATGCCCAGCGGGGCTACGAGCAGTACTTC
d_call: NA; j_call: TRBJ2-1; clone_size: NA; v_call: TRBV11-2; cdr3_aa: CASSLGGRALYYNEQFF; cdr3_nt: TGTGCCAGCAGCTTGGGAGGAAGGGCCCTTTACTACAATGAGCAGTTCTTC
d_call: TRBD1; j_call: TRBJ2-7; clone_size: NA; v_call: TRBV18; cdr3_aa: CASSPDRVGEQYF; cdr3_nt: TGTGCCAGCTCACCGGACAGGGTTGGAGAGCAGTACTTC
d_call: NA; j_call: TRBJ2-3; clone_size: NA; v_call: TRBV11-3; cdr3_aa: CASQLGRGTDTQYF; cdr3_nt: TGTGCCAGCCAACTCGGGAGAGGCACAGATACGCAGTATTTT
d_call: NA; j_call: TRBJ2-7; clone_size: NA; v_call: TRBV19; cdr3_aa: CASSAALSYEQYF; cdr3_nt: TGTGCCAGTAGTGCAGCGCTCTCCTACGAGCAGTACTTC
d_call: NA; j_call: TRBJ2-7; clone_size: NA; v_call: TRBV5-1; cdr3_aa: CASQKGDVSSYEQYF; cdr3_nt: TGCGCCAGCCAGAAGGGGGATGTCAGCTCCTACGAGCAGTACTTC
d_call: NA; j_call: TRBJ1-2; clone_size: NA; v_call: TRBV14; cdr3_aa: CASSQDPAQGGGYTF; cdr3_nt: TGTGCCAGCAGCCAAGACCCCGCGCAGGGAGGTGGCTACACCTTC
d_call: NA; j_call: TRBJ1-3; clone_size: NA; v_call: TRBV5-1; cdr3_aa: CASSLTGNTGNTIYF; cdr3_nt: TGCGCCAGCAGCTTAACCGGGAACACTGGAAACACCATATATTTT
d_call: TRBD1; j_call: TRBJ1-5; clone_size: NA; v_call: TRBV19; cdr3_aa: CASSIPRWTGEVDSNQPQHF; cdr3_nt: TGTGCCAGTAGTATTCCCCGGTGGACAGGGGAGGTGGATAGCAATCAGCCCCAGCATTTT
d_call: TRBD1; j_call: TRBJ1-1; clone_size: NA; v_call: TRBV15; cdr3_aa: CATGRQGAGRAEAFF; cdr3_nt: TGTGCCACCGGGAGACAGGGGGCCGGCAGGGCTGAAGCTTTCTTT
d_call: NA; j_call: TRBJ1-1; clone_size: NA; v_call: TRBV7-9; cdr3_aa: CASSPGAPNTEAFF; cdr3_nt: TGTGCCAGCAGCCCAGGGGCGCCGAACACTGAAGCTTTCTTT
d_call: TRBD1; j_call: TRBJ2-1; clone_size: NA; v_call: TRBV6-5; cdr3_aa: CASNGGRGNEQFF; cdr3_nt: TGTGCCAGCAATGGGGGCAGGGGGAATGAGCAGTTCTTC
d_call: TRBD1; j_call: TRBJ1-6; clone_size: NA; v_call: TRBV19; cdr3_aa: CASSGQGEDSPLHF; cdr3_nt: TGTGCCAGTAGCGGACAGGGGGAGGATTCACCCCTCCACTTT
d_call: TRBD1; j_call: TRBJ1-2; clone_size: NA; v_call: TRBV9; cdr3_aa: CASSVQTGFGGYTF; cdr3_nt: TGTGCCAGCAGCGTCCAGACAGGGTTCGGTGGCTACACCTTC
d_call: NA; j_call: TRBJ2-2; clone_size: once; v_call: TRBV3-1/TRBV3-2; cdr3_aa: CASSRGEGELFF; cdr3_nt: TGTGCCAGCAGCCGCGGTGAAGGGGAGCTGTTTTTT
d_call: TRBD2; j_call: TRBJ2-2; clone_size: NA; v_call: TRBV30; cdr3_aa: CAWKGLAGALNTGELFF; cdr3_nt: TGTGCCTGGAAGGGACTAGCGGGGGCCTTGAACACCGGGGAGCTGTTTTTT
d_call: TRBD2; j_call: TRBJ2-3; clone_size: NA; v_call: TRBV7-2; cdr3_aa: CASSSGLAGVEYSDTQYF; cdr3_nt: TGTGCCAGCAGCTCTGGGCTAGCGGGAGTTGAGTACTCAGATACGCAGTATTTT
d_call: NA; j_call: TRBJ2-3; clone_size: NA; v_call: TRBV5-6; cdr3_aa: CASSLIDGATDTQYF; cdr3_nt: TGTGCCAGCAGCTTGATTGATGGGGCCACAGATACGCAGTATTTT
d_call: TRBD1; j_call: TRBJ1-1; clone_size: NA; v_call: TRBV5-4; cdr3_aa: CASSTPGQGALNTEAFF; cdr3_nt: TGTGCCAGCAGCACACCGGGACAGGGGGCCTTGAACACTGAAGCTTTCTTT
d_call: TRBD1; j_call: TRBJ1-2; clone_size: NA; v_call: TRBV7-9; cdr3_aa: CASSRDLQGAGGYTF; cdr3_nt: TGTGCCAGCAGTCGTGACCTACAGGGGGCGGGTGGCTACACCTTC
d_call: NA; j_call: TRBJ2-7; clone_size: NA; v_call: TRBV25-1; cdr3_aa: CASSIRTEAPYEQYF; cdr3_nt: TGTGCCAGCAGTATACGGACAGAGGCTCCCTACGAGCAGTACTTC
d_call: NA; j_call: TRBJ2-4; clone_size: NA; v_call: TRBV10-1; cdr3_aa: CASSEGGGGSAKNIQYF; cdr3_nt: TGCGCCAGCAGTGAGGGTGGAGGGGGCTCGGCCAAAAACATTCAGTACTTC
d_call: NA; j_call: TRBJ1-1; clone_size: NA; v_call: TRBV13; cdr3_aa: CASRLSVTGLNTEAFF; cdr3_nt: TGTGCCAGCAGGCTTTCCGTTACAGGGTTGAACACTGAAGCTTTCTTT
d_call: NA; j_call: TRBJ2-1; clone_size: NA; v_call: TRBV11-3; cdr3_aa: CASSLEPSVQFF; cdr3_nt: TGTGCCAGCAGCTTAGAGCCCTCGGTCCAGTTCTTC
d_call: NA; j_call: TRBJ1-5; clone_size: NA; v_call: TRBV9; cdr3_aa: CASSQEGRNQPQHF; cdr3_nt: TGTGCCAGCAGCCAGGAGGGTCGCAATCAGCCCCAGCATTTT
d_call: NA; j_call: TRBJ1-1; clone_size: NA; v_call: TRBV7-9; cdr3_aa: CASSPRDFSLEGNTEAFF; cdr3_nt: TGTGCCAGCAGCCCGCGTGACTTTAGTCTGGAGGGGAACACTGAAGCTTTCTTT